These 21 T cell receptor beta chains share one sample of origin, sequenced in a study of T-cell reconstitution after alpha-beta-depleted transplantation in children. Study-level results: At one year after transplant, newly produced T cells mostly accounted for T-cell counts and diversity.

Construction of the TCRbeta library involved unique molecular identifiers. MiXCR, run by TCRdb on the PCR reads, gives a single entry per CDR3 protein. The sample yields hundreds of thousands of distinct CDR3 sequences, roughly 8.2% seen once. These TCRs are of unknown antigen specificity. Sequences were derived from peripheral blood, sampled 360 days after TCRalphabeta/CD19-depleted stem cell transplant. These receptors were taken from a female patient aged 2-15 years who had a stem cell transplant for Fanconi anemia, so the T cells may come from the graft donor.

This clonotype was detected a few times. This rearrangement joins TRBV2 to TRBJ2-2, with 7 bases identical to TRBD2. CDR1 is SNHLY, CDR2 FYNNEI, per germline. The J segment lost 0 bases and the V segment lost 10 bases, leaving 20 bases of the junction unmatched. The CDR3 is 19 amino acids. The CDR3 protein is CAISPLAVRGGSNTGELFF. CDR3 coding DNA: TGTGCCATCAGCCCCCTTGCAGTACGCGGGGGATCGAACACCGGGGAGCTGTTTTTT.

This clonotype came up many times. The chain combines TRBV5-5 with TRBJ1-4; no definite D call. The CDR3 loop spans 14 amino acids. Trimming took 5 bases from V and 4 from J, leaving 12 bases between them. The germline V gene has CDR1 SGHKS and CDR2 YYEKEE (reference sequence). The CDR3 bases are TGTGCCAGCAGTCCGGAACAGATTAATGAAAAACTGTTTTTT. Protein sequence: CASSPEQINEKLFF.

This clonotype was found many times. V usage is TRBV5-6 and J usage is TRBJ1-1, with a possible D match to TRBD1 (5 bases). The V gene lost 1 base and the J gene lost 3 bases, with 10 bases spanning the gap. From germline, CDR1 is SGHDT and CDR2 YYEEEE. The CDR3 is made up of 14 amino acids. The CDR3 DNA sequence: TGTGCCAGCAGCTTGCAATGGGGGGACACTGAAGCTTTCTTT. Protein product: CASSLQWGDTEAFF.

This clonotype occurred many times. V gene TRBV20-1 combines with J gene TRBJ1-2, with D possibly matching TRBD1 (5 bases). Germline lookup yields CDR1 DFQATT and CDR2 SNEGSKA (reference sequence). Trimming left V 6 bases short and J 6 bases short, with 20 bases between. The CDR3 runs to 14 residues. DNA of the CDR3: TGCAGTGCCGTAAGTCATCGGCAGGGTAATGGCTACACCTTC. Amino acids: CSAVSHRQGNGYTF.

This chain connects TRBV3-1 to TRBJ1-1; 7 bases line up with TRBD1. V shed 7 bases, J shed 2 bases, and the junction held 7 bases outside the gene matches. Germline-derived CDR1 and CDR2 are LGHDT and YNNKEL (reference sequence). This CDR3 has 14 amino acids. CDR3 in DNA: TGTGCCAGCACCCCGACAGGGCTCAACACTGAAGCTTTCTTT. It yields the protein CASTPTGLNTEAFF.

This clonotype came up a few times. The V gene is TRBV7-2, the J gene TRBJ1-1; TRBD1 matches 10 bases. Germline CDR1 is SGHTA and CDR2 is FQGNSA. This CDR3 contains 17 residues. Trimming cost V 5 bases and J 0 bases; bases outside gene matches: 9. In DNA, the CDR3 is TGTGCCAGCAGCGCTCTCCGGGACAGGGGCTTGAACACTGAAGCTTTCTTT. Translating gives CASSALRDRGLNTEAFF.

This clonotype was seen ten or more times. The rearrangement joins TRBV15 to TRBJ2-1; either TRBD1 or TRBD2 may supply D (5 bases each). CDR1 LNHNV and CDR2 YYDKDF come from the germline V gene (reference sequence). The CDR3 contains 14 residues. Between the trimmed V and J ends, which lost 3 bases and 8 bases, there was a span of 14 bases. The CDR3 nucleotides read TGTGCCACCAGCAGGGTATTTGGGGGACATGAGCAGTTCTTC. Translated: CATSRVFGGHEQFF.

This clonotype occurred many times. The J gene is TRBJ1-5, the V gene TRBV15, with D possibly TRBD1 on 5 matching bases. CDR3 length equals 14 residues. The ends were cut back, 2 bases at V and 0 bases at J, with 5 bases in the middle. Germline CDR1 reads LNHNV; CDR2 reads YYDKDF (reference sequence). The CDR3 is CATSRRGSNQPQHF. For the CDR3, the DNA is TGTGCCACCAGCAGAAGGGGTAGCAATCAGCCCCAGCATTTT.

This clonotype was detected many times. V gene TRBV20-1 combines with J gene TRBJ2-1; D remains unclear. V was trimmed by 4 bases and J by 0 bases, leaving 13 bases between them. This CDR3 contains 15 residues. Germline CDR1 is DFQATT and CDR2 is SNEGSKA (reference sequence). CDR3 protein: CSAKPPTSSYNEQFF. For the CDR3, the DNA is TGCAGTGCTAAGCCCCCTACGAGCTCCTACAATGAGCAGTTCTTC.

This clonotype came up a few times. This CDR3 reads CASSWTGGDAEAFF. In nucleotides, the CDR3 is TGCGCCAGCAGCTGGACAGGGGGCGACGCTGAAGCTTTCTTT. The chain recombines TRBV5-1 with TRBJ1-1; 11 bases match TRBD1. V lost 3 bases and J lost 6; bases outside the gene matches: 4. Per germline, CDR1 SGHRS and CDR2 YFSETQ. This CDR3 spans 14 amino acids.

This clonotype was recorded many times. The chain joins TRBV4-3 to TRBJ2-5, with D perhaps matching TRBD2 (7 bases). Trimming shortened V by 0 bases and J by 5 bases, and 16 bases separated the two germline ends. This CDR3 region has 16 residues. Germline CDR1 reads LGHNA; CDR2 reads YSLEER. The chain's CDR3 is CASSQDDGGPLETQYF. In DNA form, the CDR3 reads TGCGCCAGCAGCCAAGATGACGGGGGGCCCTTGGAGACCCAGTACTTC.

This clonotype came up many times. V is TRBV14 and J is TRBJ2-7; D is unclear. Germline V gives CDR1 SGHDN, CDR2 FVKESK. This CDR3 contains 15 residues. V was pared by 0 bases and J by 4 bases, with 13 bases between. CDR3 protein: CASSQDRRLVYEQYF. The CDR3 DNA is TGTGCCAGCAGCCAAGATCGAAGACTCGTTTACGAGCAGTACTTC.

This clonotype was observed at least ten times. The chain has TRBV6-5 and TRBJ2-1, with 9 positions matching TRBD1. Germline V lookup: CDR1 MNHEY, CDR2 SVGAGI. The CDR3 has 15 amino acids. V trimming: 0 bases; J trimming: 7 bases; junction bases outside the gene matches: 4. The chain's CDR3 is CASSYSAGTGNEQFF. In DNA, the CDR3 is TGTGCCAGCAGTTACTCGGCCGGGACAGGGAATGAGCAGTTCTTC.

V and J are TRBV19 and TRBJ1-3; D remains unclear. Germline V lookup: CDR1 LNHDA, CDR2 SQIVND (reference sequence). Trimming left V 5 bases short and J 1 base short, with 15 bases between. The CDR3 spans 16 residues. For the CDR3, the DNA is TGTGCCAGTAGTCCGATGGGCCTCGCGTCTGGAAACACCATATATTTT. Residues: CASSPMGLASGNTIYF.

This clonotype was seen repeatedly, ten times or more. The rearrangement uses TRBV29-1 and TRBJ1-1; TRBD1 is a possible D gene (6 bases). Trimming removed 5 bases from V and 4 bases from J, with 11 bases in between. CDR1 is SQVTM and CDR2 is ANQGSEA in the germline V gene. The CDR3 is 12 residues long. CDR3 in amino acids: CSVQPGATEAFF. The CDR3 DNA follows: TGCAGCGTTCAACCGGGGGCCACTGAAGCTTTCTTT. Full variable domain (remainder filled in from reference TRBV29-1 and TRBJ1-1): SAVISQKPSRDICQRGTSLTIQCQVDSQVTMMFWYRQQPGQSLTLIATANQGSEATYESGFVIDKFPISRPNLTFSTLTVSNMSPEDSSIYLCSVQPGATEAFFGQGTRLTVV.

The chain uses TRBV7-9 and TRBJ1-5; D perhaps matches TRBD1 (5 bases). The CDR3 totals 15 residues. V was cut by 0 bases and J by 6 bases, with 12 bases left in between. CDR1 SEHNR and CDR2 FQNEAQ come from the germline V gene (reference sequence). In DNA form, the CDR3 reads TGTGCCAGCAGCTTAGCGGGAGGGGCCCTTCAGCCCCAGCATTTT. It specifies CASSLAGGALQPQHF.

There are many counts of this clonotype. The chain is built from TRBV7-8 and TRBJ1-1, with D tentatively TRBD1 (6 bases). Looked up from germline, CDR1 is SGHVS and CDR2 is FQNEAQ. The germline V and J ends were trimmed by 1 base and 4 bases, with 13 bases remaining between them. This CDR3 comprises 15 residues. CDR3 in amino acids: CASSLGDTAGTEAFF. As DNA, the CDR3 is TGTGCCAGCAGCTTAGGGGACACCGCGGGCACTGAAGCTTTCTTT.

The sample holds many counts of this clonotype. The genes are TRBV7-2 and TRBJ2-5; the match to TRBD2 covers 12 bases. The CDR3 sequence is 17 residues long. The V and J ends lost 2 bases and 1 base, in that order; junction bases with no gene match: 5. Germline V gives CDR1 SGHTA, CDR2 FQGNSA. The CDR3 DNA follows: TGTGCCAGCAGCTTAACTCGGACTAGCGGGGCCCAAGAGACCCAGTACTTC. Translating it yields CASSLTRTSGAQETQYF.

The sample holds a few counts of this clonotype. The rearrangement links TRBV11-3 to TRBJ2-2, with 7 bases matching TRBD2. The trim removed 5 bases at V and 2 bases at J, leaving 2 bases unmatched. The germline gives CDR1 SGHNT, CDR2 YENEEA. The CDR3 extends over 14 amino acids. This CDR3 reads CASSRGVNTGELFF. Here the CDR3 DNA reads TGTGCCAGCAGCCGGGGGGTTAACACCGGGGAGCTGTTTTTT.

The sample holds many counts of this clonotype. The rearrangement links TRBV15 to TRBJ2-7; maybe TRBD2 (6 bases). V was cut by 0 bases and J by 2 bases, with 14 bases left in between. Germline V CDR1 and CDR2: LNHNV, YYDKDF (reference sequence). This CDR3 is 16 amino acids long. Here the CDR3 DNA reads TGTGCCACCAGCAGAGATGGGCGGGATATCCCCTACGAGCAGTACTTC. Amino acid sequence: CATSRDGRDIPYEQYF. Combining the CDR3 with reference TRBV15 and TRBJ2-7 gives the whole variable domain DAMVIQNPRYQVTQFGKPVTLSCSQTLNHNVMYWYQQKSSQAPKLLFHYYDKDFNNEADTPDNFQSRRPNTSFCFLDIRSPGLGDTAMYLCATSRDGRDIPYEQYFGPGTRLTVT.

Remarks on this clonotype: Mismatch with germline at one junction end may stem from a read error. This chain joins TRBV18 and TRBJ2-3; tentatively, D is TRBD1 or TRBD2 (6 bases each). The CDR3 spans 15 residues. Germline V gives CDR1 KGHSH, CDR2 LQKENI. Here the CDR3 DNA reads TGTGCCAGCTCACCACCCCGGGGGCGCACAAATACGCAGTATTTT. Translating it yields CASSPPRGRTNTQYF.